The rows below give T cell receptor beta chains drawn from one sample of a study of CD8 T cells in acute hepatitis C reinfection. The method was immunoSEQ multiplex PCR; TCRdb's version includes in-frame clones alone and lacks a portion of them. The sample shows 30,000 to 40,000 clones, just under 90% of them seen only once. The sample comprised naive CD8+ T cells from PBMCs. The receptors originated from a man aged 25 to 45 with chronic hepatitis C. The conserved cysteine and the conserved F or W are not part of the CDR3 here. Fields, in order: V gene, CDR3 protein.

V: TRBV6-1; CDR3: ASSDKTPYGYT
V: TRBV28; CDR3: ASSFNQPQH
V: TRBV9; CDR3: ASSVEAGGTSDTQY
V: TRBV27; CDR3: ASSLLGNQPQH
V: TRBV25-1; CDR3: ASSESDRGPRQY
V: TRBV27; CDR3: ASSVNGQPQH
V: TRBV6-1; CDR3: ASSEAFRGNQPQH
V: TRBV5-1; CDR3: ASSITGDTGELF
V: TRBV2; CDR3: ASSVPTGTSGGNLQETQY
V: TRBV7-2; CDR3: ASSLLAGTTDTQY
V: TRBV5-1; CDR3: ASSFGSMNTEAF
V: TRBV29-1; CDR3: SVESPGIEGYT
V: TRBV5-6; CDR3: ASRSGLAEVGYEQY
V: TRBV13; CDR3: ASSQGQNIQY
V: TRBV7-8; CDR3: ASSWDDSGGSSYNEQF
V: TRBV20-1; CDR3: SASPGYT
V: TRBV5-5; CDR3: ASRRAGGYWTEAF
V: TRBV4-1; CDR3: ASSQVAGGYNEQF
V: TRBV10-2; CDR3: ATNPSSGFSSYEQY
V: TRBV5-6; CDR3: ASSHFGEDDGYGYT
V: TRBV6-4; CDR3: ASRGAAGTEAF
V: TRBV6-6; CDR3: AGSYVAGEQF
V: TRBV7-2; CDR3: ASSLWGPTEAF
V: TRBV11-1; CDR3: ASRVAGDNEQF
V: TRBV7-6; CDR3: ASSPSGDWSPQH
V: TRBV11-1; CDR3: ASSPIDSSYEQY
V: TRBV27; CDR3: ASSPRGGSSYEQY
V: TRBV19; CDR3: ASSRNTEAF
V: TRBV19; CDR3: ASSIIEVSSYNEQF
V: TRBV11-2; CDR3: ASSPGRYEQY
V: TRBV7-9; CDR3: ASSYWEPSSGANVLT
V: TRBV6-5; CDR3: ASSPGNYNEQF
V: TRBV19; CDR3: ASSLNGGAEAF
V: TRBV10-2; CDR3: ASSARAGGSGMVH
V: TRBV2; CDR3: ASPRSRALETQY
V: TRBV19; CDR3: ASSIGSQYGYT
V: TRBV9; CDR3: ASSVAGANTGELF
V: TRBV4-2; CDR3: ASSQDRLYNSPLH
V: TRBV6-5; CDR3: ASSGLAGARNEQF
V: TRBV5-4; CDR3: ASSILAGGPFSQF
V: TRBV2; CDR3: ASSPSSYEQY
V: TRBV9; CDR3: ASSGGLAGGRDTQY
V: TRBV9; CDR3: ASSVSGMNTEAF
V: TRBV6-5; CDR3: ASSYNRGLETQY
V: TRBV7-2; CDR3: ASSPSDRGEKLF
V: TRBV19; CDR3: ASDVNTGELF
V: TRBV9; CDR3: ASSSSPIQGGDYGYT
V: TRBV7-2; CDR3: ASSPGTGIYEQY
V: TRBV2; CDR3: ASTGSIDGYT
V: TRBV6-1; CDR3: ASSDAAGATVYGYT
V: TRBV27; CDR3: ASSSASVGQPQH
V: TRBV6-5; CDR3: ASSYSNVNTEAF
V: TRBV7-3; CDR3: ASSFGLTGTNEQF
V: TRBV19; CDR3: ASSPGTDFYGYT
V: TRBV19; CDR3: ASTWTGVNTEAF